This T cell receptor (beta chain) appears in the sequencing data of a study of blood T cell repertoires in COVID-19. Study information: Italy, Spain and the United States were the sources of the convalescent and acute COVID-19 samples. From T cells, B-cell-depleted T cells, or PBMCs came the material, which was cDNA or gDNA.

Original processing methods: Quantification of nucleated cells was approximated via reference gene primer amplification. Some clones are missing from TCRdb's copy, which holds only in-frame ones; the method was immunoSEQ multiplex PCR. That table supplies the V and J calls and clone size; D and trimming were determined from the DNA. The sample comprises approximately 140,000 clones, more than 80% of which are singletons, and 8.8% rests with the top ten. The CDR3 extends over 17 amino acids. V was clipped by 2 bases and J by 0 bases, with 14 bases between them. The germline gives CDR1 LGHDT, CDR2 YNNKEL (reference sequence).

The sequence was collected from a woman older than 75 in a cohort sampled during active or convalescent COVID-19. The chain combines TRBV3-1 (or the pseudogene TRBV3-2) with TRBJ1-3; no clear D gene. The sequencing input was peripheral blood. This CDR3 is CASSQPGSPLSGNTIYF. The CDR3 DNA is TGTGCCAGCAGCCAACCGGGAAGCCCCCTCTCTGGAAACACCATATATTTT.